These 17 T cell receptor beta chains share one sample of origin, sequenced in a study of molecular identifiers for immune sequencing clone quantification. TCRdb ran MiXCR on the PCR reads and lists one entry per CDR3 protein. The sample consists of more than 450,000 distinct CDR3 sequences, around a fifth of them appearing once. Sequencing used naive CD8+ T cells from blood, with Jurkat cell RNA spiked in. The subset was: FACS-sorted CD8+CD4-CCR7+CD45RA+ naive T cells. These receptors were taken from a human donor in good health. Some libraries in this study had Jurkat cell RNA spiked in.

The chain recombines TRBV6-6 with TRBJ2-3; D gene uncertain. V was trimmed by 7 bases and J by 3 bases, leaving 14 bases between them. Germline V gene sequence: CDR1 MNHNY, CDR2 SVGAGI (reference sequence). This CDR3 is 14 amino acids long. The CDR3 DNA reads as TGTGCCAGCACCCTCACCGGGTTGACAGATACGCAGTATTTT. This gives the protein CASTLTGLTDTQYF.

This clonotype showed up many times. The V and J genes are TRBV12-3 or TRBV12-4 and TRBJ2-7, with D perhaps being TRBD1 or TRBD2 (5 bases each). CDR3 length equals 14 residues. Trimming left V 6 bases short and J 1 base short, with 13 bases between. CDR3 region: CASRGDDGSYEQYF. CDR3 DNA sequence: TGTGCCAGCAGGGGGGACGACGGGTCCTACGAGCAGTACTTC.

This chain links TRBV19 with TRBJ2-3, with a possible D match to TRBD2 (6 bases). The CDR3 sequence is 14 residues long. Trimming removed 4 bases at V and 4 bases at J, with 12 bases between. CDR1 is LNHDA, CDR2 SQIVND, per germline (reference sequence). The CDR3 DNA is TGTGCCAGTAGTAACGGAGGGAGGCCAGATACGCAGTATTTT. It translates to CASSNGGRPDTQYF.

This clonotype was found a few times. V usage is TRBV11-2 and J usage is TRBJ2-7; D is undetermined. The V gene's germline CDR1 is SGHAT and CDR2 FQNNGV. The CDR3 is 13 residues long. V dropped 0 bases and J dropped 6 bases, with 9 bases sitting between them. CDR3 sequence (DNA): TGTGCCAGCAGCTTAGATCTCGCTCTCGAGCAGTACTTC. This encodes CASSLDLALEQYF.

The sample holds a few counts of this clonotype. The V and J genes are TRBV4-1 and TRBJ2-2; D gene unclear. Per germline, CDR1 MGHRA and CDR2 YSYEKL. CDR3 size: 16 residues. V was trimmed by 0 bases and J by 4 bases, leaving 12 bases between them. The CDR3 DNA follows: TGCGCCAGCAGCCAAGATCCGGGTCCGGTCACCGGGGAGCTGTTTTTT. Amino acid sequence: CASSQDPGPVTGELFF.

The sample holds many counts of this clonotype. The chain uses TRBV28 and TRBJ2-4; 11 nucleotides match TRBD2. The junction had 6 bases not matched to a gene; V was cut back by 6 bases and J by 5 bases. This CDR3 is 15 amino acids long. Germline-derived CDR1 and CDR2 are MDHEN and SYDVKM. CDR3 coding DNA: TGTGCCAGCAGCCTATTACTAGCGGGAGAAAACATTCAGTACTTC. It yields the protein CASSLLLAGENIQYF.

This clonotype was counted many times. This chain links TRBV14 with TRBJ2-2; no reliable D call. The CDR3 runs 13 residues. V was cut by 4 bases and J by 4 bases, with 7 bases left in between. In germline, CDR1 is SGHDN, CDR2 FVKESK. The CDR3 here is CASSPSSTGELFF. In nucleotides, the CDR3 is TGTGCCAGCAGCCCTAGTAGCACCGGGGAGCTGTTTTTT.

This clonotype was seen repeatedly, ten times or more. V and J are TRBV4-1 and TRBJ2-5, with D unresolved. V was trimmed by 1 base and J by 0 bases, leaving 6 bases between them. In germline, CDR1 is MGHRA, CDR2 YSYEKL. This CDR3 contains 14 residues. The CDR3 protein is CASSQVSNQETQYF. The CDR3 nucleotides read TGCGCCAGCAGCCAAGTAAGCAACCAAGAGACCCAGTACTTC.

This clonotype was seen a few times. The rearrangement uses TRBV7-9 and TRBJ1-6, with D maybe TRBD1 (5 bases). CDR1 SEHNR and CDR2 FQNEAQ come from the germline V gene (reference sequence). The CDR3 runs 15 residues. With 1 base removed from V and 9 bases from J, the gap between germline ends came to 13 bases. CDR3 bases: TGTGCCAGCAGCTTAGTGGGCCAGGGAGCTTCACCCCTCCACTTT. Residues: CASSLVGQGASPLHF.

In the case of this clonotype: A read error is likely, as this CDR3 ends without the conserved phenylalanine or tryptophan. This rearrangement joins TRBV5-5 to TRBJ2-7; D gene unclear. The V gene lost 4 bases and the J gene lost 1 base, with 15 bases spanning the gap. There are 15 residues in the CDR3. From germline, CDR1 is SGHKS and CDR2 YYEKEE (reference sequence). CDR3 loop: CASSPERWDSYEQYS. In DNA, the CDR3 is TGTGCCAGCAGCCCAGAACGTTGGGATTCCTACGAGCAGTACTCC.

Details on this clonotype: Just one base apart from a much larger clone, this may be a read error. The genes are TRBV7-9 and TRBJ2-2; 11 bases fit TRBD2. This CDR3 has 16 residues. The J segment lost 6 bases and the V segment lost 7 bases, leaving 10 bases of the junction unmatched. CDR1 and CDR2 from the germline V gene are SEHNR and FQNEAQ (reference sequence). The CDR3, as DNA: TGTGCCAGCAACTCACTAGCGGGAGAAATTTCCGGGGAGCTGTTTTTT. This gives the protein CASNSLAGEISGELFF.

This clonotype was seen at least ten times. The chain has TRBV6-1 and TRBJ2-7; D is possibly TRBD1 (5 bases). The CDR3 extends over 12 amino acids. The germline V and J ends were trimmed by 2 bases and 5 bases, with 7 bases remaining between them. The germline V gene encodes CDR1 MNHNS and CDR2 SASEGT. The DNA for the CDR3 is TGTGCCAGCAGTGAATCCAGGGACGAGCAGTACTTC. Its translation: CASSESRDEQYF.

The CDR3 sequence: CASSTGLAGGNGELFF. The CDR3 DNA reads as TGTGCCAGCAGCACCGGACTAGCGGGAGGTAACGGGGAGCTGTTTTTT. The chain uses TRBV5-4 and TRBJ2-2; 14 bases align to TRBD2. The CDR3 spans 16 residues. V was clipped by 4 bases and J by 7 bases; unmatched bases: 6. Looked up from germline, CDR1 is SGHNT and CDR2 is YYREEE (reference sequence).

Only a few counts were recorded for this clonotype. V usage is TRBV5-1 and J usage is TRBJ2-7; 10 bases are shared with TRBD1. The V gene's germline CDR1 is SGHRS and CDR2 YFSETQ. This CDR3 has 15 residues. Trimming took 2 bases from V and 6 from J; bases not matched to a gene: 8. The CDR3 coding sequence is TGCGCCAGCAGCTTTTCCGGCGGGACAGGGGCCGAGCAGTACTTC. Translated, it gives CASSFSGGTGAEQYF.

This clonotype was observed many times. The rearrangement joins TRBV2 to TRBJ2-5, with D tentatively TRBD1 (6 bases). From germline, CDR1 is SNHLY and CDR2 FYNNEI. V lost 6 bases and J 1 base, leaving 21 bases between the germline ends. The CDR3 sequence is 17 residues long. CDR3 coding DNA: TGTGCCAGCAGCGGATCGCGCAACAGGGTCCTCCAAGAGACCCAGTACTTC. As protein: CASSGSRNRVLQETQYF.

With respect to this clonotype: Relative to the germline gene, one junction end is altered; a read error may explain this. V gene TRBV27 combines with J gene TRBJ2-1, with TRBD2 identical over 11 bases. The CDR3 totals 15 residues. Germline CDR1 and CDR2: MNHEY and SMNVEV (reference sequence). The CDR3 spells CASSFVLAGGNEQSF. CDR3 DNA: TGTGCCAGCAGTTTCGTTCTAGCGGGAGGCAATGAGCAGTCCTTC.

This clonotype showed up many times. The gene calls are TRBV18 and TRBJ2-1; D is perhaps TRBD1 (6 bases). Trimming removed 1 base at V and 4 bases at J, with 11 bases between. The CDR3 is 15 residues long. The V gene's germline CDR1 is KGHSH and CDR2 LQKENI. The chain's CDR3 is CASSPQGEKYNEQFF. Written as DNA, the CDR3 is TGTGCCAGCTCACCACAGGGGGAGAAGTACAATGAGCAGTTCTTC.